These 10 T cell receptor beta chains were all obtained from the same sample, sequenced in a study of blood T cell repertoires in COVID-19 (dated by TCRdb to 2020 to 2021). Library preparation employed the immunoSEQ multiplex PCR assay. The table was pulled from immuneACCESS by TCRdb, which kept in-frame rearrangements only. Such tables lose some clones; where checked, under half of the loss comes from unresolved V genes, and the rest has no known cause. Across this sample there are about 210,000 clones, with about 82% seen only once. More than 2% of the sample belongs to the ten largest clones. The specimen sequenced was peripheral blood. Every receptor here comes from a woman between 65 and 79 years old with COVID-19, enrolled during active disease.

The chain carries TRBV4-2 and TRBJ2-7; perhaps TRBD2 as D (6 bases). The CDR3 has 16 amino acids. Between the trimmed V and J ends, which lost 3 bases and 3 bases, there was a span of 18 bases. The germline CDR1 and CDR2 sequences are LGHNA and YNFKEQ. This CDR3 reads CASSQGGRRISYEQYF. DNA for the CDR3: TGTGCCAGCAGCCAGGGGGGTCGCCGTATAAGCTACGAGCAGTACTTC.

This clone was seen a single time. This chain links TRBV6-5 with TRBJ1-6, with 10 bases identical to TRBD1. This CDR3 comprises 14 residues. V shed 7 bases and J 13 bases; nucleotides not matched to a gene: 10. Germline loops: CDR1 MNHEY, CDR2 SVGAGI. CDR3 protein: CASTRGTGEVPLHF. The CDR3 coding sequence is TGTGCCAGCACCAGGGGGACAGGGGAGGTTCCCCTCCACTTT.

The V gene is TRBV19, the J gene TRBJ1-5, with D possibly being TRBD1 (6 bases). The V end lost 2 bases, the J end lost 3 bases, and 20 bases lay between the germline ends. This CDR3 is 18 amino acids long. The germline V gene has CDR1 LNHDA and CDR2 SQIVND (reference sequence). The CDR3 here is CASSIKQGSIPTNQPQHF. CDR3 bases: TGTGCCAGTAGTATAAAACAGGGTTCGATTCCTACCAATCAGCCCCAGCATTTT.

This clone was observed a single time. J is TRBJ2-1 and V is TRBV7-3; 13 positions agree with TRBD2. Per the germline V gene, CDR1 is SGHTA and CDR2 is FQGTGA. Germline trimming cut 5 bases from V and 6 bases from J; bases unmatched to any gene: 4. The CDR3 sequence is 15 residues long. CDR3 bases: TGTGCCAGCAGCCAGGGACTAGCGGGGTCCAATGAGCAGTTCTTC. This sequence encodes CASSQGLAGSNEQFF.

The chain uses TRBV11-3 and TRBJ2-7, with D unresolved. CDR3 length: 12 residues. Trimming removed 3 bases at V and 1 base at J, with 4 bases between. Germline CDR1 SGHNT, CDR2 YENEEA. CDR3: CASSFESYEQYF. CDR3 nucleotides: TGTGCCAGCAGCTTTGAGTCCTACGAGCAGTACTTC. Full variable domain (rest looked up from reference TRBV11-3 and TRBJ2-7): EAGVVQSPRYKIIEKKQPVAFWCNPISGHNTLYWYLQNLGQGPELLIRYENEEAVDDSQLPKDRFSAERLKGVDSTLKIQPAELGDSAVYLCASSFESYEQYFGPGTRLTVT.

V is TRBV5-8 and J is TRBJ1-6; D unclear. The V end lost 1 base, the J end lost 7 bases, and 6 bases lay between the germline ends. The CDR3 sequence is 13 residues long. CDR1 and CDR2 from the germline V gene are SGHTS and YDEGEE. The CDR3 spells CASSLILNSPLHF. The CDR3 region has the DNA TGTGCCAGCAGCTTGATCCTCAATTCACCCCTCCACTTT.

The chain is built from TRBV7-2 and TRBJ2-6; D remains ambiguous. This CDR3 is built from 18 residues. Trimming took 5 bases from V and 4 from J, leaving 21 bases between them. Germline V gene lookup returns CDR1 SGHTA and CDR2 FQGNSA. The DNA for the CDR3 is TGTGCCAGCAGCACCCTGACACTTGGGTCGGCGGGGGCCAACGTCCTGACTTTC. This translates into CASSTLTLGSAGANVLTF.

This clone was detected a few times. This chain joins TRBV3-1 (or the pseudogene TRBV3-2) and TRBJ2-7; D possibly corresponds to TRBD1 (5 bases). The V end was cut by 4 bases, the J end by 7 bases, with 14 bases between. The CDR3 loop spans 13 amino acids. Germline values: CDR1 LGHDT, CDR2 YNNKEL (reference sequence). The CDR3, as DNA: TGTGCCAGCAGCCGATGGCAGGGTGGGGAGCAGTACTTC. It specifies CASSRWQGGEQYF.

The chain couples TRBV5-4 to TRBJ1-6; D is uncertain. Germline loops: CDR1 SGHNT, CDR2 YYREEE (reference sequence). This CDR3 is 15 amino acids long. The V and J ends lost 6 bases and 11 bases respectively, with 21 bases between them. As DNA, the CDR3 is TGTGCCAGCACCTCGGGCCCCGACGAGGGTCCACCCCTCCACTTT. It encodes CASTSGPDEGPPLHF.

The count of this clone is one. V and J are TRBV9 and TRBJ2-6, with 12 bases that match TRBD1. Losses at the gene ends were 4 bases for V and 2 bases for J; bases not matched to a gene: 22. The CDR3 has 23 amino acids. The germline V gene has CDR1 SGDLS and CDR2 YYNGEE. The CDR3 loop is CASSRVAIPGTGGANTGANVLTF. CDR3 sequence (DNA): TGTGCCAGCAGCCGAGTAGCCATACCCGGGACAGGGGGCGCGAATACTGGGGCCAACGTCCTGACTTTC.